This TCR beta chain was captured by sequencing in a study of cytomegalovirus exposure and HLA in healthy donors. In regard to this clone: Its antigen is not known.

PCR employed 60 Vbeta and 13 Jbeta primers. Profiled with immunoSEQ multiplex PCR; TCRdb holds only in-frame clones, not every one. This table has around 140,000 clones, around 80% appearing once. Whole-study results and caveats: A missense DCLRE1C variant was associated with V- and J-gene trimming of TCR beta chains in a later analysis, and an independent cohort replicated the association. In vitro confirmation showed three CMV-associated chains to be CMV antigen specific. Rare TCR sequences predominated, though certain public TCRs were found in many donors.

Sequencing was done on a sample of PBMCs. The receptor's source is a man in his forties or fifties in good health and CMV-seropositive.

CDR3 in DNA: TGTGCCAGCAGCCTATCCGGACAGGGGGAAGGCGAGCAGTACTTC. Translation: CASSLSGQGEGEQYF. This chain connects TRBV4-2 to TRBJ2-7; 10 bases fit TRBD1. The CDR3 runs 15 residues. Trimming took 4 bases from V and 6 from J; bases not matched to a gene: 9. Germline loops: CDR1 LGHNA, CDR2 YNFKEQ.